This entry lists 23 T cell receptor beta chains sequenced from one sample in a study of patients and donors after allogeneic stem cell transplantation. One entry per CDR3 protein results from TCRdb running MiXCR on the RT-PCR reads. The sample consists of more than 850,000 distinct CDR3 sequences, about 20% of them appearing once. The sequenced sample was blood, either unsorted or a sorted T cell fraction (not recorded which). The receptor source for this set is a human donor who was either an allogeneic HSCT recipient or a stem cell or donor lymphocyte infusion donor (not recorded which). It is not recorded whose cells these are; they may come from a transplant donor.

The chain combines TRBV5-1 with TRBJ2-5; D is perhaps TRBD1 or TRBD2 (5 bases each). Per the germline V gene, CDR1 is SGHRS and CDR2 is YFSETQ. Deletions cut 4 bases from V and 5 bases from J, with 12 bases between. The CDR3 extends over 13 amino acids. The CDR3 region has the DNA TGCGCCAGCAGCGTCCGGGACGCCGAGACCCAGTACTTC. Translating it yields CASSVRDAETQYF.

The J gene is TRBJ2-2, the V gene TRBV20-1; unclear D gene. Germline assignment: CDR1 DFQATT and CDR2 SNEGSKA (reference sequence). The CDR3 is 16 residues long. Deletions cut 2 bases from V and 4 bases from J, with 17 bases between. This chain's CDR3 is CSARSTPVGSTGELFF. CDR3 DNA: TGCAGTGCTAGATCTACTCCGGTTGGTTCCACCGGGGAGCTGTTTTTT.

This clonotype was picked up a small number of times. For the CDR3, the DNA is TGTGCCAGACAGTCTCGGACAGGGGGTCCAGATACGCAGTATTTT. This encodes CARQSRTGGPDTQYF. The V and J genes are TRBV2 and TRBJ2-3, with 10 bases that match TRBD1. The CDR3 has 15 residues. The germline V gene has CDR1 SNHLY and CDR2 FYNNEI. Losses at the gene ends were 9 bases for V and 4 bases for J; bases not matched to a gene: 10.

This clonotype showed up many times. The chain employs TRBV7-9 and TRBJ2-5; maybe TRBD1 (5 bases). The CDR3 contains 14 residues. From germline, CDR1 is SEHNR and CDR2 FQNEAQ (reference sequence). The V end was cut by 4 bases, the J end by 4 bases, with 13 bases between. CDR3: CASSSDSGGETQYF. In DNA form, the CDR3 reads TGTGCCAGCAGCTCCGACAGTGGTGGAGAGACCCAGTACTTC. Supplemented by reference TRBV7-9 and TRBJ2-5, the full variable domain reads DTGVSQNPRHKITKRGQNVTFRCDPISEHNRLYWYRQTLGQGPEFLTYFQNEAQLEKSRLLSDRFSAERPKGSFSTLEIQRTEQGDSAMYLCASSSDSGGETQYFGPGTRLLVL.

The table lists this clonotype with a few counts. V gene TRBV20-1 combines with J gene TRBJ2-1; 8 positions match TRBD2. V lost 0 bases, J lost 4 bases, and 8 bases stayed unmatched. This CDR3 spans 16 amino acids. CDR1 and CDR2 (germline): DFQATT, SNEGSKA (reference sequence). Written as DNA, the CDR3 is TGCAGTGCTAGAGACGGTAGCGGGGCCAAGTACAATGAGCAGTTCTTC. Translated: CSARDGSGAKYNEQFF.

This chain links TRBV7-9 with TRBJ1-1, with a possible D match to TRBD1 (5 bases). The CDR3 has 16 amino acids. Germline CDR1 reads SEHNR; CDR2 reads FQNEAQ (reference sequence). Trimming pared 1 base from V and 1 base from J, leaving 13 bases between. This chain's CDR3 is CASSLEWGRSNTEAFF. Written as DNA, the CDR3 is TGTGCCAGCAGCTTAGAATGGGGCAGGTCGAACACTGAAGCTTTCTTT. Full variable domain (remainder filled in from reference TRBV7-9 and TRBJ1-1): DTGVSQNPRHKITKRGQNVTFRCDPISEHNRLYWYRQTLGQGPEFLTYFQNEAQLEKSRLLSDRFSAERPKGSFSTLEIQRTEQGDSAMYLCASSLEWGRSNTEAFFGQGTRLTVV.

This clonotype was recorded a few times. The chain recombines TRBV12-3 or TRBV12-4 with TRBJ1-1; 7 bases fit TRBD1. The CDR3 has 15 residues. With 6 bases clipped from V and 4 bases from J, the junction kept 11 bases outside the gene matches. The CDR3 DNA follows: TGTGCCAGCAGCCCGGGACAGAAGCGGGCCACTGAAGCTTTCTTT. Protein sequence: CASSPGQKRATEAFF.

The chain joins TRBV29-1 to TRBJ2-3; 10 bases agree with TRBD2. CDR3 size: 15 residues. V lost 3 bases, J lost 4 bases, and 7 bases stayed unmatched. Per the germline V gene, CDR1 is SQVTM and CDR2 is ANQGSEA. The CDR3 nucleotides read TGCAGCGTTGAGTGGCTAGCGGGAGTGCCAGATACGCAGTATTTT. Its translation: CSVEWLAGVPDTQYF.

This clonotype was found a few times. The V call is TRBV30, the J call TRBJ1-2, with a tentative D call TRBD1 (5 bases). CDR1 is GTSNPN and CDR2 is SVGIG in the germline V gene (reference sequence). This CDR3 is 13 amino acids long. V gave up 4 bases and J gave up 4 bases, with 13 bases separating them. CDR3 nucleotides: TGTGCCTGGAATCAGGACGGGACCTATGGCTACACCTTC. Its translation: CAWNQDGTYGYTF.

The chain combines TRBV6-2 or TRBV6-3 with TRBJ1-5, with D possibly TRBD1 on 5 matching bases. The CDR3 extends over 14 amino acids. Germline lookup yields CDR1 MNHEY and CDR2 SVGEGT. Between the trimmed V and J ends, which lost 10 bases and 5 bases, there was a span of 18 bases. In DNA, the CDR3 is TGTGCCACTAACCAGGGTGACACTTATCAGCCCCAGCATTTT. Translation: CATNQGDTYQPQHF.

This clonotype appeared many times. The V call is TRBV20-1, the J call TRBJ1-5; D may be TRBD1 (5 bases). CDR3 length: 16 amino acids. Trimming left V 1 base short and J 4 bases short, with 17 bases between. The germline gives CDR1 DFQATT, CDR2 SNEGSKA (reference sequence). The CDR3 nucleotides are TGCAGTGCTAGAGTGGTAGAAAGACAGAGAAATCAGCCCCAGCATTTT. Translation gives CSARVVERQRNQPQHF.

The chain recombines TRBV25-1 with TRBJ1-1, with a tentative D call TRBD1 (6 bases). Trimming shortened V by 4 bases and J by 11 bases, and 17 bases separated the two germline ends. Germline CDR1 MGHDK, CDR2 SYGVNS. The CDR3 loop spans 13 amino acids. CDR3 loop: CASSVLQGGSAFF. CDR3 bases: TGTGCCAGCAGTGTGTTACAGGGAGGTAGCGCTTTCTTT.

The chain is built from TRBV4-1 and TRBJ2-7; D unclear. The germline gives CDR1 MGHRA, CDR2 YSYEKL. CDR3 length equals 14 residues. The V end was cut by 5 bases, the J end by 0 bases, with 11 bases between. The CDR3 region is CASSVQSSSYEQYF. CDR3 coding DNA: TGCGCCAGCAGCGTACAAAGCAGCTCCTACGAGCAGTACTTC.

This clonotype has just a few counts. The genes are TRBV6-5 and TRBJ1-6; possible D gene TRBD1, 5 bases. The V and J ends lost 1 base and 6 bases respectively, with 13 bases between them. Germline-derived CDR1 and CDR2 are MNHEY and SVGAGI. The CDR3 contains 16 residues. The CDR3 coding sequence is TGTGCCAGCAGTTACTTGGAAACAGGCTTTAATTCACCCCTCCACTTT. Protein: CASSYLETGFNSPLHF.

This clonotype was picked up a small number of times. This chain uses TRBV7-9 with TRBJ2-1; 12 positions agree with TRBD2. J gave up 5 bases and V 8 bases, and 4 bases lay outside the gene matches. Per the germline V gene, CDR1 is SEHNR and CDR2 is FQNEAQ (reference sequence). This CDR3 region has 14 residues. The CDR3 DNA follows: TGTGCCAGCCGGAGGACTAGCGGGGACAATGAGCAGTTCTTC. It specifies CASRRTSGDNEQFF.

J is TRBJ2-7 and V is TRBV12-3 or TRBV12-4, with 7 bases matching TRBD1. The V segment lost 3 bases and the J segment 9 bases; nucleotides outside the gene matches: 2. CDR3 length equals 11 residues. This chain's CDR3 is CASSFRTGQYF. For the CDR3, the DNA is TGTGCCAGCAGTTTCAGGACAGGGCAGTACTTC.

This chain joins TRBV6-1 and TRBJ2-3; D may be TRBD1 (6 bases). Germline V lookup: CDR1 MNHNS, CDR2 SASEGT. Deletions cut 6 bases from V and 2 bases from J, with 15 bases between. The CDR3 sequence is 15 residues long. The CDR3 bases are TGTGCCAGCAGACGACAGGTCTTGGTCACAGATACGCAGTATTTT. This gives the protein CASRRQVLVTDTQYF.

This clonotype has just a few counts. The chain carries TRBV2 and TRBJ2-1; 9 bases are a match to TRBD2. This CDR3 contains 13 residues. Germline CDR1 SNHLY, CDR2 FYNNEI. Germline trimming cut 0 bases from V and 11 bases from J; bases unmatched to any gene: 2. CDR3: CASSEALAGQQFF. In DNA form, the CDR3 reads TGTGCCAGCAGTGAAGCGCTAGCGGGGCAGCAGTTCTTC.

This clonotype came up many times. The chain recombines TRBV7-2 with TRBJ2-1, with D perhaps TRBD1 (6 bases). V gave up 0 bases and J gave up 4 bases, with 10 bases separating them. Germline-derived CDR1 and CDR2 are SGHTA and FQGNSA. The CDR3 is made up of 15 amino acids. CDR3 sequence (DNA): TGTGCCAGCAGCTTAGCAGGGGGTAATTACAATGAGCAGTTCTTC. Amino acids: CASSLAGGNYNEQFF.

In its sample, this clonotype was seen a few times. V gene TRBV12-3 or TRBV12-4 combines with J gene TRBJ1-2; 7 nucleotides agree with TRBD1. The V segment lost 5 bases and the J segment 6 bases; nucleotides outside the gene matches: 9. The CDR3 runs to 14 residues. CDR3 protein: CASSDPGQRDGYTF. The CDR3 region has the DNA TGTGCCAGCAGTGACCCGGGACAGAGGGATGGCTACACCTTC.

This clonotype turned up a few times. The rearrangement uses TRBV7-8 and TRBJ2-2; possibly TRBD2 for D (5 bases). The CDR3 is made up of 16 amino acids. Trimming removed 5 bases at V and 1 base at J, with 14 bases between. CDR1 SGHVS and CDR2 FQNEAQ come from the germline V gene. In DNA, the CDR3 is TGTGCCAGCAGCCCCCATCGGGCGGGGAACACCGGGGAGCTGTTTTTT. Translating it yields CASSPHRAGNTGELFF.

The chain couples TRBV7-9 to TRBJ1-5; TRBD1 aligns across 10 bases. Per germline, CDR1 SEHNR and CDR2 FQNEAQ (reference sequence). CDR3 length: 14 residues. Trimming removed 6 bases from V and 7 bases from J; junction bases left unmatched: 6. The CDR3: CASSWGTGEQPQHF. The CDR3 DNA sequence: TGTGCCAGCAGTTGGGGGACAGGGGAACAGCCCCAGCATTTT.

This chain joins TRBV19 and TRBJ2-2, with D unclear. Germline V gene data show CDR1 as LNHDA and CDR2 as SQIVND (reference sequence). V lost 6 bases to trimming and J lost 2 bases, with 10 bases between them. CDR3 length: 14 residues. The CDR3 region has the DNA TGTGCCAGTAGACAGCTGGTCAACACCGGGGAGCTGTTTTTT. It codes for CASRQLVNTGELFF.